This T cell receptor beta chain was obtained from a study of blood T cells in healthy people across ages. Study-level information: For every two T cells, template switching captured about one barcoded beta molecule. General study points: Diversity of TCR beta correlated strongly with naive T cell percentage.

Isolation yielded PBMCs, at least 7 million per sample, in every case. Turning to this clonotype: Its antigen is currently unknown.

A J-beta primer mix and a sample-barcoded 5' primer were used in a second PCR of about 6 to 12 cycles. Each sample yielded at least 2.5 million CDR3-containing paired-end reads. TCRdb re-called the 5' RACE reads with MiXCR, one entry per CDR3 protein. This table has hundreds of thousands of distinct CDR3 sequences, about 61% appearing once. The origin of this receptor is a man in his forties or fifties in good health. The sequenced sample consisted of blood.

This CDR3 is CASTKSSWDWGGYTF. The CDR3 DNA reads as TGTGCCAGCACCAAGAGTTCGTGGGACTGGGGGGGCTACACCTTC. The chain employs TRBV6-5 and TRBJ1-2; tentatively, D is TRBD1 (5 bases). Germline V gene lookup returns CDR1 MNHEY and CDR2 SVGAGI. The CDR3 is 15 residues long. V gave up 7 bases and J gave up 8 bases, with 23 bases separating them.